In this sample, the clone carrying this T cell receptor (beta chain) turned up many times. The antigen is unknown. The data were taken from a study of neurological immune-mediated disorders. As to time point: longitudinal time-point 1 (baseline). Unsorted libraries used 2 million PBMCs kept at -80 degrees C. A 10-nucleotide random UMI tagged transcripts in template-switch 5'RACE cDNA synthesis. From 15-18 subjects, over 200 million TCR-beta sequences were obtained in each sequencing run. TCRdb recomputed calls from the 5' RACE reads with MiXCR, one row per CDR3 protein. The repertoire consists of 35,000 or so distinct CDR3 sequences, with roughly 3.1% occurring once and the leading ten covering around 7.7%. After removal of 3 bases from V and 0 bases from J, the junction contained 10 bases not matched to a gene. CDR3 length: 18 residues. The germline V gene encodes CDR1 DFQATT and CDR2 SNEGSKA (reference sequence).

The study's findings and limits: There were no CDR3 amino acid sequences shared by expanded clones across subjects, a result suggesting private repertoires in all groups.

V and J are TRBV20-1 and TRBJ2-6, with TRBD1 matching over 8 bases. Sequenced: PBMCs. This TCR came from an older woman with multiple sclerosis. The CDR3 region is CSARPQGAHYSGANVLTF. CDR3 DNA: TGCAGTGCTAGGCCTCAGGGGGCCCATTACTCTGGGGCCAACGTCCTGACTTTC.